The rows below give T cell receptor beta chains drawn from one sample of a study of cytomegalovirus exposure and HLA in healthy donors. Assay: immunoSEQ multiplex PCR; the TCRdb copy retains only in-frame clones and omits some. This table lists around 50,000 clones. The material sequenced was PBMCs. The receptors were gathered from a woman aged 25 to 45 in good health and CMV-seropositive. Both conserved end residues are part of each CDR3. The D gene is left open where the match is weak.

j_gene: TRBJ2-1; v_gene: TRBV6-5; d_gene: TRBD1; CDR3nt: TGTGCCAGCAGACGACAGGGAAATGAGCAGTTCTTC; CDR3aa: CASRRQGNEQFF
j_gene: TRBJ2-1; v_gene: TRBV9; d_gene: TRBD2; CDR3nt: TGTGCCAGCAGCACTACTAGCGGGAGAGTCGATGAGCAGTTCTTC; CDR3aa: CASSTTSGRVDEQFF
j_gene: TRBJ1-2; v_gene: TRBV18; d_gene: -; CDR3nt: TGTGCCAGCTCACCACCCGATGGGGCTTTCACCTTC; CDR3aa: CASSPPDGAFTF
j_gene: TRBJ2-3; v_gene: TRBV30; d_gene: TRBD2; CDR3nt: TGTGCCTGGAGTGGCGGGACTAGGGGGGGCACAGATACGCAGTATTTT; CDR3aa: CAWSGGTRGGTDTQYF
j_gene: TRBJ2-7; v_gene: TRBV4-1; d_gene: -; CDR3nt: TGCGCCAGCAGCCAGGTCGGGGTGGATTACGAGCAGTACTTC; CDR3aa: CASSQVGVDYEQYF
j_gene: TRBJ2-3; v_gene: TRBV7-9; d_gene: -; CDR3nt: TGTGCCAGCAGCTTAGCGGGGGCTCGCACAGATACGCAGTATTTT; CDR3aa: CASSLAGARTDTQYF
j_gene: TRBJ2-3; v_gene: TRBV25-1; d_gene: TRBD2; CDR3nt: TGTGCCGCGAGGCGGGGGGGCACAGATACGCAGTATTTT; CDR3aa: CAARRGGTDTQYF
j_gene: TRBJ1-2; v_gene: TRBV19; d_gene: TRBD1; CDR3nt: TGTGCCAGTAGTATCTTGGACAGGGAAGCCTATGGCTACACCTTC; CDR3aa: CASSILDREAYGYTF
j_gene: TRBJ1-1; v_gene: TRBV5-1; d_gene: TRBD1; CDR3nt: TGCGCCAGCAGCCTAAGGACAGGGGTGACTGAAGCTTTCTTT; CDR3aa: CASSLRTGVTEAFF
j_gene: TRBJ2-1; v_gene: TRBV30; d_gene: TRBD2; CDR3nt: TGTGCCTGGAGTGTACGAAGGAGGACTAGCTCATGGGAGCAGTTCTTC; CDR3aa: CAWSVRRRTSSWEQFF
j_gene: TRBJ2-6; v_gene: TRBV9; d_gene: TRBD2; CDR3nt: TGTGCCAGCAGCGCCCCCGGGACTAGCGAGATCCCTGGGGCCAACGTCCTGACTTTC; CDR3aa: CASSAPGTSEIPGANVLTF
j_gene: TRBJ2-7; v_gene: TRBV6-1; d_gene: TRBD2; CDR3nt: TGTGCCAGCAGACTGGGGGGGGTCTCCTACGAGCAGTACTTC; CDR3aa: CASRLGGVSYEQYF
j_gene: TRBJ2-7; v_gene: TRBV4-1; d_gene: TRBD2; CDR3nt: TGCGCCAGCAGCCCCGGGGGGGGCCGAGCTTACGAGCAGTACTTC; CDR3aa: CASSPGGGRAYEQYF
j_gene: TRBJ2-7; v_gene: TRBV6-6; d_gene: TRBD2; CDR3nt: TGTGCCAGCAGTCCTATAGCGGGAGATTACGAGCAGTACTTC; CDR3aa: CASSPIAGDYEQYF
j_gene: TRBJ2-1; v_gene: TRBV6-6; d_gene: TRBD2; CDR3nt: TGTGCCAGCAGTCTGAGCGGGACCGCTTTTGTTGAGCAGTTCTTC; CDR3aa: CASSLSGTAFVEQFF
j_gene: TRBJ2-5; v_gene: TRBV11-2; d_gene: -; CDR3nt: TGTGCCAGCAGCTCGGGGACATTGGAGACCCAGTACTTC; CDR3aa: CASSSGTLETQYF
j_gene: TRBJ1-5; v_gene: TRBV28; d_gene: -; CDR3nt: TGTGCCAGCAGTTTAGGGGCGCGTCCAGGGGTACAGCCCCAGCATTTT; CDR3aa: CASSLGARPGVQPQHF
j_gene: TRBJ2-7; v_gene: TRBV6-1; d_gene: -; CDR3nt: TGTGCCAGCAGTGACCCGATTCGGGACGAGCAGTACTTC; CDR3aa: CASSDPIRDEQYF
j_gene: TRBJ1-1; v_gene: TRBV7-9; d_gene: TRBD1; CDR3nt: TGTGCCAGCAGCGCCGACAGGGCCAACACTGAAGCTTTCTTT; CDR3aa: CASSADRANTEAFF
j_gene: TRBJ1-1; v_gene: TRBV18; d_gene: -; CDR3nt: TGTGCCAGCTCACAGCGGGACCTAAACTCTGAAGCTTTCTTT; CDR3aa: CASSQRDLNSEAFF
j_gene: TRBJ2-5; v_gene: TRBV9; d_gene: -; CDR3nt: TGTGCCAGCAGCGTAGCTGGAGCTCTCCAAGAGACCCAGTACTTC; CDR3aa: CASSVAGALQETQYF
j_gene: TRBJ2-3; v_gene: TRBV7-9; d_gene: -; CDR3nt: TGTGCCAGCAGCTCGGTGAGCGGGAGCACAGATACGCAGTATTTT; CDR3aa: CASSSVSGSTDTQYF
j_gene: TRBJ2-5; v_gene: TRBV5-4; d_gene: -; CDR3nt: TGTGCCAGCAGCTTGGCCGCGGGGCAGGAGACCCAGTACTTC; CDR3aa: CASSLAAGQETQYF
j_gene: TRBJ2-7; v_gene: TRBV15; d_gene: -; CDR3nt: TGTGCCACCAGCAGAGACAGAAGCTCCTACGAGCAGTACTTC; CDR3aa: CATSRDRSSYEQYF
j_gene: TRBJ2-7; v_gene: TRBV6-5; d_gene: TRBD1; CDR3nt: TGTGCCAGCAGTTACTCGGGACAGGGCTTCTCCTACGAGCAGTACTTC; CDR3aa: CASSYSGQGFSYEQYF
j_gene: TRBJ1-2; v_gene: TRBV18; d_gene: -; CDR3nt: TGTGCCAGCTCACCACCGGGCCAGGTTGGGGGCTACACCTTC; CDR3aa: CASSPPGQVGGYTF
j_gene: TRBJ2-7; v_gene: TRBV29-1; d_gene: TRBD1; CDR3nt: TGCAGCGTGCAAGCGACAGGGAATGAGCAGTACTTC; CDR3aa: CSVQATGNEQYF
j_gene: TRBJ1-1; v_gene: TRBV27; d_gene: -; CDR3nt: TGTGCCAGCAGGATCAGGGTGAACACTGAAGCTTTCTTT; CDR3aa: CASRIRVNTEAFF
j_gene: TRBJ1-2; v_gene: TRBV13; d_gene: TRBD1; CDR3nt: TGTGCCAGCAGCCCCGGGACAGGGGGAGGGTATGGCTACACCTTC; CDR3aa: CASSPGTGGGYGYTF